The 13 T cell receptor beta chains listed next were all sequenced from one sample in a study of EBV T-cell therapy then PD-1 blockade in nasopharyngeal carcinoma. Time point here: 266 days after commencement of treatment, after nivolumab therapy. The sample's treatment: AdE1-LMPpoly-expanded autologous EBV-specific T-cell therapy followed by anti-PD-1 nivolumab. These TCRs' antigens remain unknown. TCRdb keeps only in-frame clones here, not all; method: immunoSEQ multiplex PCR. The sample includes 20,000 to 25,000 clones, around 80% seen only once; the top ten take roughly a third. The specimen was CD8+ T cells from blood, collected at roughly day 250 from a patient whose treatment included autologous EBV-specific T cells and nivolumab. These receptors were taken from a man in his forties with nasopharyngeal carcinoma.

This rearrangement joins TRBV9 to TRBJ2-7, with D hard to call. V was trimmed by 0 bases and J by 4 bases, leaving 8 bases between them. The CDR3 contains 13 residues. Per germline, CDR1 SGDLS and CDR2 YYNGEE. The CDR3 loop reads CASSVEAGYEQYF. The CDR3 DNA follows: TGTGCCAGCAGCGTAGAAGCTGGGTACGAGCAGTACTTC.

V is TRBV9 and J is TRBJ2-1; no firm D call. The V and J ends lost 3 bases and 0 bases respectively, with 10 bases between them. Germline V gene data show CDR1 as SGDLS and CDR2 as YYNGEE. The CDR3 is 15 residues long. CDR3 sequence: CASSADHRSYNEQFF. The CDR3 DNA sequence: TGTGCCAGCAGCGCGGACCACCGCTCCTACAATGAGCAGTTCTTC.

The V call is TRBV4-1, the J call TRBJ1-2; a weak D match, TRBD1 (6 bases). Germline values: CDR1 MGHRA, CDR2 YSYEKL. The germline V and J ends were trimmed by 1 base and 2 bases, with 20 bases remaining between them. The CDR3 totals 18 residues. CDR3 DNA sequence: TGCGCCAGCAGCCAAGTTTGGGGAAGGACAGACGGGAACTATGGCTACACCTTC. Translation gives CASSQVWGRTDGNYGYTF.

The count of this clone is one. The chain carries TRBV28 and TRBJ1-4, with a tentative D call TRBD1 (5 bases). Trimming removed 6 bases at V and 4 bases at J, with 12 bases between. From germline, CDR1 is MDHEN and CDR2 SYDVKM. The CDR3 totals 14 residues. This CDR3 is CASRGPESNEKLFF. For the CDR3, the DNA is TGTGCCAGCAGGGGGCCTGAGAGTAATGAAAAACTGTTTTTT.

The V call is TRBV7-9, the J call TRBJ1-5, with unresolved D. The V and J ends lost 5 bases and 7 bases respectively, with 15 bases between them. This CDR3 region has 14 residues. The germline V gene has CDR1 SEHNR and CDR2 FQNEAQ (reference sequence). The CDR3 protein is CASSPAGSGQPQHF. The CDR3 nucleotides read TGTGCCAGCAGCCCCGCGGGGAGTGGGCAGCCCCAGCATTTT.

This chain joins TRBV19 and TRBJ2-1; D remains unclear. Germline V CDR1 and CDR2: LNHDA, SQIVND (reference sequence). This CDR3 has 14 amino acids. The ends were cut back, 4 bases at V and 0 bases at J, with 7 bases in the middle. The DNA of the CDR3 is TGTGCCAGTAGTAGGCCAGACTCCTACAATGAGCAGTTCTTC. Protein: CASSRPDSYNEQFF.

The chain uses TRBV7-2 and TRBJ1-5; D ambiguous. The CDR3 has 14 amino acids. Germline V gene data show CDR1 as SGHTA and CDR2 as FQGNSA. V lost 0 bases and J 2 bases, leaving 5 bases between the germline ends. The CDR3 DNA reads as TGTGCCAGCAGCTTAGCTGTAGGCAATCAGCCCCAGCATTTT. Translating gives CASSLAVGNQPQHF.

The chain links TRBV29-1 to TRBJ2-3; D tentatively fits TRBD1 or TRBD2 (5 bases each). Trimming removed 6 bases from V and 4 bases from J, with 17 bases in between. This CDR3 spans 14 amino acids. CDR1 and CDR2 from the germline V gene are SQVTM and ANQGSEA. CDR3 DNA sequence: TGCAGCGTGCCCGGGGCCAAGATAGCAGATACGCAGTATTTT. Encoded protein: CSVPGAKIADTQYF.

The rearrangement uses TRBV3-1 (or the pseudogene TRBV3-2) and TRBJ1-2; the match to TRBD1 covers 8 bases. The CDR3 is made up of 15 amino acids. Per germline, CDR1 LGHDT and CDR2 YNNKEL (reference sequence). The V segment lost 0 bases and the J segment 4 bases; nucleotides outside the gene matches: 4. CDR3 DNA sequence: TGTGCCAGCAGCCAAGACAGGGGGCGCGCCTATGGCTACACCTTC. It specifies CASSQDRGRAYGYTF.

The genes are TRBV7-9 and TRBJ2-5; the match to TRBD1 covers 11 bases. CDR1 is SEHNR and CDR2 is FQNEAQ in the germline V gene (reference sequence). This CDR3 region has 15 residues. The J segment lost 4 bases and the V segment lost 5 bases, leaving 6 bases of the junction unmatched. In DNA, the CDR3 is TGTGCCAGCAGCACCGGGACAGGGGGGAGAGAGACCCAGTACTTC. Residues: CASSTGTGGRETQYF.

The chain joins TRBV6-1 to TRBJ2-7; 7 bases fit TRBD1. Trimming removed 4 bases from V and 1 base from J; junction bases left unmatched: 13. The CDR3 length is 17 residues. The germline V gene has CDR1 MNHNS and CDR2 SASEGT. The CDR3 nucleotides read TGTGCCAGCAGTGCGCGACCGACAGGGAAAGGATCCTACGAGCAGTACTTC. Amino acids: CASSARPTGKGSYEQYF.

The chain is built from TRBV7-9 and TRBJ2-1, with 9 bases that match TRBD2. The V and J ends lost 3 bases and 5 bases, in that order; junction bases with no gene match: 11. The CDR3 totals 17 residues. Looked up from germline, CDR1 is SEHNR and CDR2 is FQNEAQ (reference sequence). The CDR3 loop reads CASSFPLLSGGHNEQFF. CDR3 bases: TGTGCCAGCAGCTTCCCCCTACTAAGCGGGGGGCACAATGAGCAGTTCTTC.

In its sample, this clone was seen once. This sequence joins TRBV7-9 and TRBJ1-5, with D maybe TRBD1 (5 bases). CDR3 length: 15 residues. The germline CDR1 and CDR2 sequences are SEHNR and FQNEAQ (reference sequence). Trimming pared 5 bases from V and 7 bases from J, leaving 18 bases between. The CDR3 reads CASSRDVDPRQPQHF. In DNA, the CDR3 is TGTGCCAGCAGCAGGGACGTGGACCCTAGGCAGCCCCAGCATTTT.